This T cell receptor beta chain is drawn from a study of shared clonotypes between healthy human individuals. Across the whole study: Each donor's CD4 naive and CD4 memory cells filled three plates apiece, CD8 naive two, and CD8 memory one.

Positively selected for CCR7, the CD45RO-negative cells used as naive CD8 cells excluded terminally differentiated effector memory CD45RA+ cells. Donors had no recently reported acute infections or vaccinations and were HIV-negative. CDR1 and CDR2 (germline): MNHEY, SMNVEV (reference sequence). V was shortened by 5 bases and J by 2 bases, with 8 bases between the two germline ends. The CDR3 covers 13 residues. Repertoires were generated with immunoSEQ multiplex PCR, while TCRdb's copy carries only in-frame clones and drops some. In the table there are about 820,000 clones, 80% to 95% of which are singletons.

The sequence derives from a man under 40 in good health. The sequencing input was naive CD8+ T cells sorted from blood. The chain joins TRBV27 to TRBJ2-3, with no clear D. The CDR3 nucleotides read TGTGCCAGCAGTCTGAGACCCACAGATACGCAGTATTTT. Translation gives CASSLRPTDTQYF.